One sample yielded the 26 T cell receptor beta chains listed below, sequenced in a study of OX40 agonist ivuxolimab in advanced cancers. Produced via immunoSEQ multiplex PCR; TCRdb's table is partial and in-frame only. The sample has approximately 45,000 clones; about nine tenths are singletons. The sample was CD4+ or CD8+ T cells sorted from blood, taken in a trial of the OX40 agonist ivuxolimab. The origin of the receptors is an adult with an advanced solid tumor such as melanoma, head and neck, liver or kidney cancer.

CDR3 sequence (DNA): TGTGCCAGCAGCTTAGGCGCGGGATACTATGGCTACACCTTC. It specifies CASSLGAGYYGYTF. The J gene is TRBJ1-2, the V gene TRBV7-2; D not certain. The CDR3 is made up of 14 amino acids. Trimming left V 1 base short and J 3 bases short, with 9 bases between. Germline V CDR1 and CDR2: SGHTA, FQGNSA.

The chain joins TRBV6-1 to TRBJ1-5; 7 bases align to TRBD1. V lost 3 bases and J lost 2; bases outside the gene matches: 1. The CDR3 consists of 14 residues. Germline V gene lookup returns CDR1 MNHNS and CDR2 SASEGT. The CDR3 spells CASSERGRNQPQHF. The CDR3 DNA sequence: TGTGCCAGCAGTGAGAGGGGGCGCAATCAGCCCCAGCATTTT.

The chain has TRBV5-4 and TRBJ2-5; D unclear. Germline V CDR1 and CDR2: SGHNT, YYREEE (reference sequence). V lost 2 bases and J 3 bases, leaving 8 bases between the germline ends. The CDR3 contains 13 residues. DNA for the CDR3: TGTGCCAGCAGCTTCTTTGGCGAAGAGACCCAGTACTTC. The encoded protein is CASSFFGEETQYF.

CDR3 nucleotide sequence: TGTGCCAGCAGTTACTCGAGTGAGGCGGATGAGCAGTTCTTC. This gives the protein CASSYSSEADEQFF. The chain employs TRBV6-5 and TRBJ2-1; D gene unclear. Germline V gene sequence: CDR1 MNHEY, CDR2 SVGAGI. The CDR3 has 14 residues. V was shortened by 0 bases and J by 8 bases, with 11 bases between the two germline ends.

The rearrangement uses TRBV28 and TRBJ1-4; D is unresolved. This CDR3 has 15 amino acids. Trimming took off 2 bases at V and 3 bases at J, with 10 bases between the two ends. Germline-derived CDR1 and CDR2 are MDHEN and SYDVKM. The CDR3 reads CASSLARHSNEKLFF. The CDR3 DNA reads TGTGCCAGCAGTTTAGCAAGGCATTCTAATGAAAAACTGTTTTTT.

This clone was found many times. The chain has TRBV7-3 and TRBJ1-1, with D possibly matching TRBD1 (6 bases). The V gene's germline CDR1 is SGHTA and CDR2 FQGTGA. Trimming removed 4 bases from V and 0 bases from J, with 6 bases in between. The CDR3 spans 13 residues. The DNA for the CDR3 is TGTGCCAGCAGCTGGACAGTGAACACTGAAGCTTTCTTT. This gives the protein CASSWTVNTEAFF.

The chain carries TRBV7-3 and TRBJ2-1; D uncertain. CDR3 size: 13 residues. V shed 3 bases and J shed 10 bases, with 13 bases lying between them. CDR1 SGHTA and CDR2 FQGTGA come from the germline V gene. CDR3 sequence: CASSFLTTSEQFF. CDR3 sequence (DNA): TGTGCCAGCAGCTTTCTTACTACTTCGGAGCAGTTCTTC.

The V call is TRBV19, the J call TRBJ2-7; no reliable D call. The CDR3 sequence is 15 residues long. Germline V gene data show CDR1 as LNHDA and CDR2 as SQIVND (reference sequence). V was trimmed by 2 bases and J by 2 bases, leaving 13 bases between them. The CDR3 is CASSILRRVPYEQYF. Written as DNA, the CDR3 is TGTGCCAGTAGTATATTGCGGCGAGTCCCCTACGAGCAGTACTTC.

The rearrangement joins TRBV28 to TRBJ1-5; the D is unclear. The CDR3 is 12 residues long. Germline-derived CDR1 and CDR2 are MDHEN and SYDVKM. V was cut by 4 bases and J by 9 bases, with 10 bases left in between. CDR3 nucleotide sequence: TGTGCCAGCAGTTACTACTCTCGGCCCCAGCATTTT. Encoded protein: CASSYYSRPQHF.

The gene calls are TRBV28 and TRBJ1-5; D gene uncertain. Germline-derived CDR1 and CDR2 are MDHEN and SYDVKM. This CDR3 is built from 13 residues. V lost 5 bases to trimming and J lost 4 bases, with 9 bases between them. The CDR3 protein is CASSNSLNQPQHF. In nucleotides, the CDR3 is TGTGCCAGCAGTAACAGCTTAAATCAGCCCCAGCATTTT.

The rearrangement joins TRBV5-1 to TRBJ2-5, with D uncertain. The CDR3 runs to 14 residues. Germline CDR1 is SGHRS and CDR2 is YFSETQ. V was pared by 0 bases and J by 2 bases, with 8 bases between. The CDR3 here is CASSLGGKQETQYF. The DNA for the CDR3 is TGCGCCAGCAGCTTGGGGGGAAAACAAGAGACCCAGTACTTC.

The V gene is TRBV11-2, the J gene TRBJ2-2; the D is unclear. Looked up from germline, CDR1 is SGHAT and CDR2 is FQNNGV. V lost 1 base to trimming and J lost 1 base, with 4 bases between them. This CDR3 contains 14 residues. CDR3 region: CASSLGMNTGELFF. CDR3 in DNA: TGTGCCAGCAGCTTAGGGATGAACACCGGGGAGCTGTTTTTT.

CDR3 sequence: CASSSTPPGVSYEQYF. CDR3 nucleotides: TGTGCCAGCAGTTCCACCCCGCCGGGGGTCTCCTACGAGCAGTACTTC. The chain combines TRBV6-6 with TRBJ2-7, with D perhaps matching TRBD2 (6 bases). The germline CDR1 and CDR2 sequences are MNHNY and SVGAGI (reference sequence). The CDR3 extends over 16 amino acids. With 4 bases removed from V and 0 bases from J, the gap between germline ends came to 16 bases.

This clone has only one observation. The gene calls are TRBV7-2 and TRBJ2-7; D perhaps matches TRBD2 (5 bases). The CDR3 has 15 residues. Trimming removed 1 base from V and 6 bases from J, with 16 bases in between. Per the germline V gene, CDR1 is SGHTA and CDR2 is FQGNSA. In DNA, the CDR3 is TGTGCCAGCAGCTTAGTCGGGGTGGGGTCGAGCGAGCAGTACTTC. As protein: CASSLVGVGSSEQYF.

CDR3 DNA sequence: TGTGCCTGGACTCTGGGGGACAGCTCCTCTGGGGCCAACGTCCTGACTTTC. Translating it yields CAWTLGDSSSGANVLTF. The rearrangement links TRBV30 to TRBJ2-6; TRBD1 matches 7 bases. This CDR3 region has 17 residues. From germline, CDR1 is GTSNPN and CDR2 SVGIG (reference sequence). The V gene end was trimmed by 4 bases and the J gene end by 0 bases; junction bases not matched to a gene: 9.

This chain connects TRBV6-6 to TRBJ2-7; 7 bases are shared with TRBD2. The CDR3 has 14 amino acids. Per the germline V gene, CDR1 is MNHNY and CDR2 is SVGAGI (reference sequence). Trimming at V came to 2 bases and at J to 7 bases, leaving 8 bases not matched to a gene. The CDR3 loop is CASSYPGRPGEQYF. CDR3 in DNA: TGTGCCAGCAGTTACCCCGGGAGGCCTGGGGAGCAGTACTTC.

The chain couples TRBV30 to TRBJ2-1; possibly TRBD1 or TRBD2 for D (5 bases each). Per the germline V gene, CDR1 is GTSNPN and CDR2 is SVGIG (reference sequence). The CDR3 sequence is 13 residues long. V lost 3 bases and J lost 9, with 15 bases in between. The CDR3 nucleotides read TGTGCCTGGAGCGAAGGATTTGGGGGTGAGCAGTTCTTC. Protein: CAWSEGFGGEQFF.

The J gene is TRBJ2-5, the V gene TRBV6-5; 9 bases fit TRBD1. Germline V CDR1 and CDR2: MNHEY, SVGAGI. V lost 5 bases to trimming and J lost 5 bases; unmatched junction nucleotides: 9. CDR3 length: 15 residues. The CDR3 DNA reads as TGTGCCAGCAGTAACCGGGACAGGGCATTGGAGACCCAGTACTTC. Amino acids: CASSNRDRALETQYF.

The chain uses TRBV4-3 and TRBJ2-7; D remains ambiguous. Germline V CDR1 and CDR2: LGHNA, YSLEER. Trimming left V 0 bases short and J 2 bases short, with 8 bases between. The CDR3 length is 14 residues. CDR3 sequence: CASSQDISTYEQYF. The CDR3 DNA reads TGCGCCAGCAGCCAAGATATCAGCACCTACGAGCAGTACTTC.

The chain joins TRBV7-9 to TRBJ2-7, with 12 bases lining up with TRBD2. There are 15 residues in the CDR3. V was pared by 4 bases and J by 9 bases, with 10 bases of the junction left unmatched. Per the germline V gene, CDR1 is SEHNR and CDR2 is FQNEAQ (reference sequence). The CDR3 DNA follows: TGTGCCAGCAGCTCCCGGTGGACTAGCGGGGCACTGCAGTACTTC. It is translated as CASSSRWTSGALQYF.

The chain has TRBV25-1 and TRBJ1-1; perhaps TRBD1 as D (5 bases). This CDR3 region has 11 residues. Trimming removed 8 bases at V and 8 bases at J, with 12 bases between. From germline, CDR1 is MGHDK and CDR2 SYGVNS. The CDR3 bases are TGTGCCAGCGTGACGGGGCTAGAAGCTTTCTTT. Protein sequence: CASVTGLEAFF.

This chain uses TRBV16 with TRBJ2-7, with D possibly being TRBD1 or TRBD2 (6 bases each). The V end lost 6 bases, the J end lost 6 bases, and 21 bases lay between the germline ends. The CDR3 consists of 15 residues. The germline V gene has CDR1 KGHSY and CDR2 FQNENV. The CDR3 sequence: CASSPTGASGSEQYF. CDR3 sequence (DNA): TGTGCCAGCAGTCCAACGGGGGCTAGTGGCTCCGAGCAGTACTTC.

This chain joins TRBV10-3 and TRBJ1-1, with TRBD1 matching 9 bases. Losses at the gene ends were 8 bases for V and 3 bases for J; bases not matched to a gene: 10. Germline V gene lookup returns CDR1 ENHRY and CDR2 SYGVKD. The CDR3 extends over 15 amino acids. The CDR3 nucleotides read TGTGCCATCGGGGGACAGGGAGATGCGGACACTGAAGCTTTCTTT. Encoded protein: CAIGGQGDADTEAFF.

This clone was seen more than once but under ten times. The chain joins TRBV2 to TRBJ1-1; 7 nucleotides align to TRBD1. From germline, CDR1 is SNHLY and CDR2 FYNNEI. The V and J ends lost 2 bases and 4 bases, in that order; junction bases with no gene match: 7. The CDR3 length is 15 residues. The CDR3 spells CASSEQGVESTEAFF. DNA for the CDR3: TGTGCCAGCAGTGAACAGGGGGTCGAGAGCACTGAAGCTTTCTTT.

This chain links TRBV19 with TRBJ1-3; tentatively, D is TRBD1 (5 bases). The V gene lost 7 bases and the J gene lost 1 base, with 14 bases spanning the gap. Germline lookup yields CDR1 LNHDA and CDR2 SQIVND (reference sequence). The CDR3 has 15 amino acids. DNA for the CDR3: TGTGCCAGTAAAGTCAGGGAAGGGTCTGGAAACACCATATATTTT. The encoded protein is CASKVREGSGNTIYF.

The CDR3 protein is CASSLGSPEQYF. The DNA for the CDR3 is TGTGCCAGCAGCTTAGGCAGCCCAGAGCAGTACTTC. The chain joins TRBV7-9 to TRBJ2-5, with D unresolved. Germline V gene lookup returns CDR1 SEHNR and CDR2 FQNEAQ (reference sequence). The V and J ends lost 1 base and 11 bases respectively, with 11 bases between them. This CDR3 comprises 12 residues.